This entry lists 13 T cell receptor beta chains sequenced from one sample in a study of cytomegalovirus exposure and HLA in healthy donors listed by TCRdb under 2017. Libraries came from the immunoSEQ multiplex PCR assay. A mixture of 60 forward primers for TCR Vbeta segments and 13 reverse primers for TCR Jbeta segments was used in the multiplex PCR. TCRdb retrieved this table from immuneACCESS and kept in-frame rearrangements only. Not all clones are present; in checked studies, unresolved V genes account for under half, and no reason is known for the remainder. The sample records under 200,000 clones, approximately 79% of which are singletons. The ten largest make up about 2% of the sample. Material for sequencing was PBMCs. The receptors were sampled from a human donor in good health.

The V and J genes are TRBV19 and TRBJ1-3; D is unresolved. The CDR3 loop spans 18 amino acids. The V and J ends lost 2 bases and 0 bases respectively, with 17 bases between them. From germline, CDR1 is LNHDA and CDR2 SQIVND (reference sequence). The DNA for the CDR3 is TGTGCCAGTAGTATAACAACTCGGACTAAATTCTCTGGAAACACCATATATTTT. This gives the protein CASSITTRTKFSGNTIYF.

The gene calls are TRBV29-1 and TRBJ1-3; 9 bases match TRBD1. The junction had 5 bases not matched to a gene; V was cut back by 3 bases and J by 2 bases. The CDR3 sequence is 15 residues long. Per the germline V gene, CDR1 is SQVTM and CDR2 is ANQGSEA. CDR3: CSVDGDRVTGNTIYF. DNA of the CDR3: TGCAGCGTTGATGGGGACAGGGTGACTGGAAACACCATATATTTT.

The chain uses TRBV6-6 and TRBJ2-7; TRBD1 matches at 9 bases. Germline assignment: CDR1 MNHNY and CDR2 SVGAGI (reference sequence). This CDR3 region has 13 residues. The trim removed 5 bases at V and 3 bases at J, leaving 2 bases unmatched. The CDR3 reads CASSTGGGYEQYF. The CDR3, as DNA: TGTGCCAGCAGTACAGGGGGCGGCTACGAGCAGTACTTC.

This clone was seen a few times. The rearrangement links TRBV6-1 to TRBJ2-3; 8 bases agree with TRBD2. With 2 bases clipped from V and 3 bases from J, the junction kept 7 bases outside the gene matches. There are 16 residues in the CDR3. Germline CDR1 MNHNS, CDR2 SASEGT. CDR3 region: CASSEWRTGGTDTQYF. The CDR3, as DNA: TGTGCCAGCAGTGAATGGCGGACGGGGGGGACAGATACGCAGTATTTT.

The rearrangement uses TRBV2 and TRBJ1-5; D is unresolved. Germline assignment: CDR1 SNHLY and CDR2 FYNNEI. The V end lost 2 bases, the J end lost 4 bases, and 6 bases lay between the germline ends. CDR3 length equals 13 residues. CDR3 sequence: CASSERENQPQHF. The CDR3 DNA is TGTGCCAGCAGTGAACGGGAGAATCAGCCCCAGCATTTT.

V gene TRBV7-2 combines with J gene TRBJ1-1, with no clear D. Germline loops: CDR1 SGHTA, CDR2 FQGNSA. The CDR3 has 15 residues. Trimming left V 5 bases short and J 1 base short, with 14 bases between. CDR3: CASSPLRFPNTEAFF. CDR3 bases: TGTGCCAGCAGCCCCCTCCGGTTTCCGAACACTGAAGCTTTCTTT.

The rearrangement uses TRBV27 and TRBJ2-7; D possibly corresponds to TRBD1 (5 bases). This CDR3 comprises 12 residues. Trimming pared 6 bases from V and 7 bases from J, leaving 13 bases between. CDR1 and CDR2 from the germline V gene are MNHEY and SMNVEV (reference sequence). The CDR3 spells CASRSPGCEQYF. The CDR3 region has the DNA TGTGCCAGCAGGTCCCCAGGGTGTGAGCAGTACTTC.

The chain's CDR3 is CASSYLIRQARGSYEQYF. The DNA of the CDR3 is TGTGCCAGCAGCTACCTAATACGACAGGCCAGGGGCTCCTACGAGCAGTACTTC. This chain connects TRBV7-8 to TRBJ2-7; D possibly corresponds to TRBD1 (6 bases). V lost 4 bases and J 0 bases, leaving 22 bases between the germline ends. Germline CDR1 reads SGHVS; CDR2 reads FQNEAQ. There are 18 residues in the CDR3.

The table lists this clone with a few counts. This rearrangement joins TRBV5-6 to TRBJ1-1; a possible D gene is TRBD1 (6 bases). Germline loops: CDR1 SGHDT, CDR2 YYEEEE. Trimming removed 0 bases at V and 0 bases at J, with 12 bases between. The CDR3 has 16 amino acids. As DNA, the CDR3 is TGTGCCAGCAGCTTGGCCGGGACATACATGAACACTGAAGCTTTCTTT. Its translation is CASSLAGTYMNTEAFF.

The rearrangement uses TRBV9 and TRBJ2-1; D is possibly TRBD2 (6 bases). Trimming removed 4 bases from V and 8 bases from J, with 10 bases in between. There are 12 residues in the CDR3. Germline CDR1 is SGDLS and CDR2 is YYNGEE. The CDR3 DNA follows: TGTGCCAGCAGCCGCGGGGACGATGAGCAGTTCTTC. This translates into CASSRGDDEQFF.

For the CDR3, the DNA is TGTGCCAGCAGCACTGGAGGGAACTACGAGCAGTACTTC. The encoded protein is CASSTGGNYEQYF. This chain links TRBV7-6 with TRBJ2-7; tentatively, D is TRBD2 (6 bases). CDR1 and CDR2 (germline): SGHVS, FNYEAQ. V shed 5 bases and J shed 3 bases, with 11 bases lying between them. This CDR3 region has 13 residues.

The rearrangement links TRBV27 to TRBJ1-6, with 8 bases that match TRBD1. Per germline, CDR1 MNHEY and CDR2 SMNVEV (reference sequence). The ends lost 4 bases at V and 4 bases at J; junction bases unmatched: 3. The CDR3 length is 15 residues. The CDR3: CASSSGGLYNSPLHF. The CDR3 coding sequence is TGTGCCAGCAGTTCAGGGGGCCTATATAATTCACCCCTCCACTTT.

The chain has TRBV5-4 and TRBJ1-2; perhaps TRBD1 as D (5 bases). There are 11 residues in the CDR3. Trimming left V 4 bases short and J 8 bases short, with 9 bases between. CDR1 and CDR2 from the germline V gene are SGHNT and YYREEE (reference sequence). The CDR3: CASSRRDGYTF. As DNA, the CDR3 is TGTGCCAGCAGCAGGCGGGACGGCTACACCTTC.